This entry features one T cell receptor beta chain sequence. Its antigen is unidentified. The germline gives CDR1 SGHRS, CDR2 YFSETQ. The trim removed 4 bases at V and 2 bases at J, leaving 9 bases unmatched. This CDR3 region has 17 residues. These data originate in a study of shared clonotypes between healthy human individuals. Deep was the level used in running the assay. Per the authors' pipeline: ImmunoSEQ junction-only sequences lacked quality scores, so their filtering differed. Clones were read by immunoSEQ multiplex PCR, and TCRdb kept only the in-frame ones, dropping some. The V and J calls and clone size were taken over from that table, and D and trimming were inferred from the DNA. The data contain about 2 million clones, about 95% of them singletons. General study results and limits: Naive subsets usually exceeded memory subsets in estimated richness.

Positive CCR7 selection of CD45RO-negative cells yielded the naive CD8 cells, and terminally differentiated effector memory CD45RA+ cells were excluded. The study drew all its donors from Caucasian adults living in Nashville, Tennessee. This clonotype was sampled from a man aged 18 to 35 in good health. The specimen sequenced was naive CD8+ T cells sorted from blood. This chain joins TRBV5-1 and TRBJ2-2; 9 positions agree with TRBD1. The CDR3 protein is CASSPYGQGLNTGELFF. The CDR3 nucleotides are TGCGCCAGCAGCCCCTACGGACAGGGGCTAAACACCGGGGAGCTGTTTTTT.